This TCR beta chain was sequenced in a study of shared T cell receptors in the human thymus. Trimming at V came to 0 bases and at J to 1 base, leaving 8 bases not matched to a gene. The CDR3 consists of 20 residues. The V gene's germline CDR1 is LGHNA and CDR2 YSLEER. The protocol was immunoSEQ multiplex PCR, while the TCRdb copy is restricted to in-frame clones and leaves out a portion. The data hold under 450,000 clones, with about 95% observed a single time. This TCR was recovered from a human donor. The chain couples TRBV4-3 to TRBJ2-2; 13 nucleotides line up with TRBD2. Material: thymocytes. The CDR3: CASSQDQRTSGSENTGELFF. The CDR3 DNA follows: TGCGCCAGCAGCCAAGATCAAAGGACTAGCGGGAGTGAGAACACCGGGGAGCTGTTTTTT.